These 3 T cell receptor beta chains were all obtained from the same sample, sequenced in a study of sequential checkpoint blockade in melanoma. The repertoire was sequenced with immunoSEQ multiplex PCR; TCRdb's copy has only in-frame clones and lacks some. The sample lists 4,000 to 6,500 clones, roughly 77% occurring once. Regarding treatment: randomized to nivolumab then ipilimumab (arm A) or the reverse (arm B). Sequenced material: CD8+ T cells sorted from blood (inferred from file names), taken from a patient given nivolumab and ipilimumab in sequence. All receptors come from a human donor with melanoma.

The rearrangement links TRBV18 to TRBJ1-5, with 8 bases identical to TRBD1. V was pared by 3 bases and J by 6 bases, with 7 bases of the junction left unmatched. The CDR3 runs to 15 residues. Germline lookup yields CDR1 KGHSH and CDR2 LQKENI. This CDR3 is CASSPGQAIRQPQHF. The CDR3 DNA reads as TGTGCCAGCTCACCGGGACAGGCCATCCGTCAGCCCCAGCATTTT.

The J gene is TRBJ2-3, the V gene TRBV5-4, with 7 bases matching TRBD2. The CDR3 has 14 amino acids. V lost 4 bases to trimming and J lost 4 bases; unmatched junction nucleotides: 6. Germline CDR1 and CDR2: SGHNT and YYREEE (reference sequence). CDR3 DNA sequence: TGTGCCAGCAGCCCGACTAGCAGCCCAGATACGCAGTATTTT. As protein: CASSPTSSPDTQYF.

The chain employs TRBV5-1 and TRBJ1-2; TRBD1 aligns across 10 bases. J gave up 3 bases and V 0 bases, and 5 bases lay outside the gene matches. Germline V gene sequence: CDR1 SGHRS, CDR2 YFSETQ. CDR3 length: 16 amino acids. The CDR3 reads CASSLGDRGGHYGYTF. CDR3 sequence (DNA): TGCGCCAGCAGCTTGGGGGACAGGGGAGGACACTATGGCTACACCTTC.